Below, one T cell receptor (beta chain) is given with its context. Its antigen is not known. This CDR3 has 14 residues. Germline V gene data show CDR1 as MNHEY and CDR2 as SMNVEV (reference sequence). V was pared by 6 bases and J by 4 bases, with 7 bases of the junction left unmatched. The data are from a study of naive and memory T cell subsets. CD4+ T cell IFNgamma after overnight CMV lysate exposure gave donor CMV status. Whole-study results and caveats: Clonotypes are single alpha or beta chains, not paired receptors. Findings for naive and memory subsets could not be checked against ground truth.

Two oligonucleotides, mixed equimolar, formed the beta constant-region primer covering TRBC1 and TRBC2. The cDNA 3' end received a ligated single-stranded oligonucleotide carrying the SP2 primer and a 12-nucleotide UMI. One entry per CDR3 protein, called by TCRdb with MiXCR from the UMI-ligation and nested PCR reads. The data contain fewer than 40,000 distinct CDR3 sequences, 13% of them seen just once; the ten biggest clones take up roughly a fifth. This TCR was recovered from a human donor in good health. Sequencing was carried out using effector memory CD4+ T cells from blood. Described subset: effector memory, CD45RA- CD27-. The genes are TRBV27 and TRBJ1-2; 8 nucleotides line up with TRBD1. CDR3 protein: CASSTGGLPYGYTF. CDR3 bases: TGTGCCAGCAGCACAGGGGGACTCCCCTATGGCTACACCTTC.